These 9 T cell receptor beta chains originate from one sample sequenced in a study of patients and donors after allogeneic stem cell transplantation. TCRdb analysed the RT-PCR reads with MiXCR anew, one entry per CDR3 protein. The sample lists 10,000 to 13,000 distinct CDR3 sequences, approximately 22% occurring once. Source material: blood, either unsorted or a sorted T cell fraction (not recorded which). The receptor source for this set is a human donor who was either an allogeneic HSCT recipient or a stem cell or donor lymphocyte infusion donor (not recorded which). It is not recorded whose cells these are; they may come from a transplant donor.

J is TRBJ1-4 and V is TRBV20-1; a weak D match, TRBD1 (5 bases). The ends were cut back, 3 bases at V and 7 bases at J, with 12 bases in the middle. The CDR3 is made up of 13 amino acids. Looked up from germline, CDR1 is DFQATT and CDR2 is SNEGSKA (reference sequence). The CDR3 spells CSARPRVIEKLFF. In DNA, the CDR3 is TGCAGTGCTAGGCCCAGGGTGATTGAAAAACTGTTTTTT.

This clonotype is termed medium-sized (0.01 to 0.1%). CDR3: CASSPSPLGTKDNSPLHF. The CDR3 region has the DNA TGCGCCAGCAGCCCAAGTCCCCTAGGGACGAAGGACAATTCACCCCTCCACTTT. The chain is built from TRBV5-1 and TRBJ1-6, with a weak D call TRBD1 (5 bases). There are 18 residues in the CDR3. Germline V gene data show CDR1 as SGHRS and CDR2 as YFSETQ. Trimming took off 4 bases at V and 7 bases at J, with 24 bases between the two ends.

This clonotype has a handful of counts. The chain has TRBV18 and TRBJ2-7; the D is unclear. With 5 bases removed from V and 7 bases from J, the gap between germline ends came to 9 bases. The CDR3 sequence is 11 residues long. The V gene's germline CDR1 is KGHSH and CDR2 LQKENI. CDR3 DNA sequence: TGTGCCAGCTCAGCCAACATAGAGCAGTACTTC. Amino acids: CASSANIEQYF.

This clonotype was detected many times. V and J are TRBV20-1 and TRBJ2-2, with 8 bases that match TRBD2. This CDR3 has 14 residues. The trim removed 3 bases at V and 1 base at J, leaving 1 base unmatched. Looked up from germline, CDR1 is DFQATT and CDR2 is SNEGSKA (reference sequence). The CDR3 bases are TGCAGTGCTAGCGGGGGGGTGAACACCGGGGAGCTGTTTTTT. Translating it yields CSASGGVNTGELFF.

A few counts support this clonotype. The J gene is TRBJ1-6, the V gene TRBV20-1; D is unresolved. Germline V gives CDR1 DFQATT, CDR2 SNEGSKA (reference sequence). CDR3 length equals 14 residues. Trimming left V 0 bases short and J 9 bases short, with 12 bases between. The CDR3 sequence is CSARDGGMTSPLHF. CDR3 nucleotides: TGCAGTGCTAGAGATGGCGGGATGACTTCACCCCTCCACTTT.

There are many counts of this clonotype. This chain links TRBV30 with TRBJ1-4; D remains unclear. CDR1 and CDR2 (germline): GTSNPN, SVGIG (reference sequence). Deletions cut 3 bases from V and 4 bases from J, with 12 bases between. This CDR3 spans 14 amino acids. CDR3 DNA: TGTGCCTGGAGGACGGGAGTTATTAATGAAAAACTGTTTTTT. Its translation is CAWRTGVINEKLFF.

This clonotype was found a few times. The J gene is TRBJ1-1, the V gene TRBV20-1; tentative D call: TRBD1 (6 bases). The CDR3 is 13 residues long. Germline V lookup: CDR1 DFQATT, CDR2 SNEGSKA (reference sequence). Trimming took 6 bases from V and 6 from J, leaving 17 bases between them. The CDR3 reads CSAPQGPKAEAFF. The DNA for the CDR3 is TGCAGTGCGCCACAGGGACCCAAGGCTGAAGCTTTCTTT.

This clonotype was seen a few times. The CDR3 nucleotides are TGCAGTGCTAGTTCAGGGGGGCTCCACGAGCAGTACTTC. The encoded protein is CSASSGGLHEQYF. The V gene is TRBV20-1, the J gene TRBJ2-7; possible D gene TRBD1, 7 bases. CDR1 DFQATT and CDR2 SNEGSKA come from the germline V gene (reference sequence). V was cut by 3 bases and J by 5 bases, with 14 bases left in between. The CDR3 has 13 amino acids.

The gene calls are TRBV19 and TRBJ2-7; 11 nucleotides agree with TRBD1. V was pared by 10 bases and J by 7 bases, with 6 bases of the junction left unmatched. The CDR3 contains 12 residues. Germline V CDR1 and CDR2: LNHDA, SQIVND (reference sequence). In DNA, the CDR3 is TGTGCCACCTTGGGACAGGGGGGAGAGCAGTACTTC. Residues: CATLGQGGEQYF.